This T cell receptor beta chain was identified in a study of PD-L1 blockade in urothelial cancer. Across the study: A median approximately 150,000 T cells were found in blood samples.

This CDR3 comprises 14 residues. The J segment lost 4 bases and the V segment lost 8 bases, leaving 9 bases of the junction unmatched. Germline V gene lookup returns CDR1 MNHEY and CDR2 SMNVEV (reference sequence). Libraries were prepared by immunoSEQ multiplex PCR; TCRdb keeps only in-frame clonotypes and omits some of them. This table holds approximately 38,000 clones, around 89% found once. The chain couples TRBV27 to TRBJ2-7, with 9 bases fitting TRBD1. Sequenced here: PBMCs, sampled around atezolizumab (anti-PD-L1) treatment. The receptor was derived from a man aged 60-69 years with urothelial cancer. CDR3 nucleotide sequence: TGTGCCAGCGGGAGAGGACAGGGGAAATACGAGCAGTACTTC. Protein sequence: CASGRGQGKYEQYF.